A selection of T cell receptor beta chains follows, all from one sample in a study of blood T cell repertoires in COVID-19. Sequencing was performed with immunoSEQ multiplex PCR; in TCRdb, only in-frame clones are kept and a portion is missing. The sample lists 95,000 to 100,000 clones; roughly 90% were seen once. Source material: peripheral blood. The receptors shown here come from an elderly man with acute or convalescent COVID-19. CDR3s include the opening cysteine and the closing phenylalanine or tryptophan. A D gene is named only where the DNA matches it firmly. Clone size is stated in some rows and not others, as once, few, many or a class when expanded.

size,J,length,V,D,CDR3,DNA
few,TRBJ2-7,15,TRBV6-5,-,CAGKPSQGSSYEQYF,TGTGCCGGCAAACCATCACAGGGAAGCTCCTACGAGCAGTACTTC
-,TRBJ2-2,13,TRBV6-5,-,CASRGEATGELFF,TGTGCCAGCAGGGGGGAGGCCACCGGGGAGCTGTTTTTT
once,TRBJ2-7,18,TRBV5-1,TRBD2,CASSTGLAGGPGTYEQYF,TGCGCCAGCAGCACGGGACTAGCGGGAGGGCCGGGGACCTACGAGCAGTACTTC
once,TRBJ2-3,16,TRBV14,-,CASSQERTPPCDTQYF,TGTGCCAGCAGCCAAGAGCGGACTCCCCCTTGTGATACGCAGTATTTT
-,TRBJ2-5,14,TRBV9,-,CASSVVARGETQYF,TGTGCCAGCAGCGTAGTGGCTAGGGGAGAGACCCAGTACTTC
-,TRBJ1-3,18,TRBV18,TRBD1,CASSPYSPGTGLGNTIYF,TGTGCCAGCTCACCTTACTCGCCAGGGACAGGTCTTGGAAACACCATATATTTT
once,TRBJ2-5,17,TRBV4-3,TRBD2,CASSQERLAGDQETQYF,TGCGCCAGCAGCCAAGAGAGACTAGCGGGCGACCAAGAGACCCAGTACTTC
-,TRBJ1-5,18,TRBV6-1,TRBD1,CASSVSGGAGLTLQPQHF,TGTGCCAGCAGTGTTTCAGGGGGCGCGGGTTTAACCCTTCAGCCCCAGCATTTT
few,TRBJ1-4,14,TRBV30,-,CAWSPTGSNEKLFF,TGTGCCTGGAGCCCGACAGGATCTAATGAAAAACTGTTTTTT
-,TRBJ1-5,13,TRBV18,-,CASSLGDNQPQHF,TGTGCCAGCTCACTAGGAGACAATCAGCCCCAGCATTTT
-,TRBJ2-3,15,TRBV11-3,-,CASSLGAAYTDTQYF,TGTGCCAGCAGCTTAGGAGCGGCTTACACAGATACGCAGTATTTT
-,TRBJ1-5,14,TRBV10-3,-,CAISGGVSNQPQHF,TGTGCCATCAGTGGGGGGGTTAGCAATCAGCCCCAGCATTTT
-,TRBJ2-1,18,TRBV3-1/TRBV3-2,TRBD2,CAPTKGRMGLAPHNEQFF,TGTGCCCCCACCAAGGGACGGATGGGACTAGCTCCCCACAATGAGCAGTTCTTC
once,TRBJ2-2,15,TRBV30,-,CAWSVLSRNTGELFF,TGTGCCTGGAGTGTACTGTCACGGAACACCGGGGAGCTGTTTTTT
-,TRBJ1-1,15,TRBV5-1,-,CASSKTGGSGTEAFF,TGCGCCAGCTCAAAAACCGGCGGCTCCGGCACTGAAGCTTTCTTT
-,TRBJ2-5,13,TRBV5-6,-,CASSFSGGGTQYF,TGTGCCAGCAGCTTTAGCGGTGGTGGGACCCAGTACTTC
-,TRBJ2-2,17,TRBV24-1,TRBD1,CATSDFRGQGVSGELFF,TGTGCCACCAGTGATTTTCGGGGACAGGGGGTTTCCGGGGAGCTGTTTTTT
-,TRBJ2-3,13,TRBV29-1,-,CSVGPGAVGSQYF,TGCAGCGTCGGCCCGGGAGCGGTGGGTTCGCAGTATTTT
-,TRBJ2-7,14,TRBV27,-,CASSLRLTNYEQYF,TGTGCCAGCAGTCTCCGCCTCACTAACTACGAGCAGTACTTC
-,TRBJ2-2,15,TRBV19,-,CASSLTPLANGELFF,TGTGCCAGTAGCCTGACACCTTTGGCCAACGGGGAGCTGTTTTTT
-,TRBJ1-5,12,TRBV7-2,-,CASSFPNQPQHF,TGTGCCAGCAGCTTCCCAAATCAGCCCCAGCATTTT
-,TRBJ2-7,13,TRBV29-1,-,CSVDVTGSHEQYF,TGCAGCGTTGACGTGACAGGTTCCCACGAGCAGTACTTC
-,TRBJ2-3,16,TRBV19,TRBD1,CASSPGQGPSTDTQYF,TGTGCCAGTAGCCCAGGACAGGGCCCTAGCACAGATACGCAGTATTTT